A selection of T cell receptor beta chains follows, all from one sample in a study of spatial heterogeneity in lung cancer. Via MiXCR, TCRdb re-called the 5' RACE reads, giving one row per CDR3 protein. The sample lists approximately 2,500 distinct CDR3 sequences; less than 8% were seen once. This material consisted of lung tumor tissue, taken at surgery. The receptors stem from a female donor with early-stage non-small cell lung cancer. CDR3s include the opening cysteine and the closing phenylalanine or tryptophan. A D gene is named only where the DNA matches it firmly. Size is stated as how often the clone was seen (once, few, many) or a class if it is expanded.

many	TRBJ1-2	NA	TRBV3-1	CASSQDTSGLGYTF	TGTGCCAGCAGCCAAGATACCTCAGGGCTTGGCTACACCTTC
medium-sized	TRBJ1-3	NA	TRBV3-1	CASSQAETGSYF	TGTGCCAGCAGCCAAGCAGAAACAGGGTCCTATTTT
few	TRBJ2-2	NA	TRBV11-1	CASSLQTGTGELFF	TGTGCCAGCAGCCTCCAGACCGGGACCGGGGAGCTGTTTTTT
many	TRBJ2-3	NA	TRBV7-2	CASSPTLLGSRKNTQYF	TGTGCCAGCAGCCCCACTCTCTTGGGGAGCAGAAAAAATACGCAGTATTTT
medium-sized	TRBJ2-1	TRBD2	TRBV20-1	CSATAGAINEQFF	TGCAGTGCTACAGCGGGGGCCATCAATGAGCAGTTCTTC
medium-sized	TRBJ2-3	TRBD1	TRBV7-2	CASSPRQGRGYTDTQYF	TGTGCCAGCAGCCCGCGACAGGGAAGGGGGTACACAGATACGCAGTATTTT
medium-sized	TRBJ1-3	NA	TRBV6-5	CASSRKWTTGNTIYF	TGTGCCAGCAGCAGAAAATGGACAACTGGAAACACCATATATTTT
medium-sized	TRBJ1-2	NA	TRBV29-1	CSVEAKRGGTGYTF	TGCAGCGTTGAAGCGAAGAGAGGAGGGACCGGCTACACCTTC
medium-sized	TRBJ2-7	NA	TRBV18	CASSPTTLSYEQYF	TGTGCCAGCTCACCAACTACCCTCTCCTACGAGCAGTACTTC
medium-sized	TRBJ1-1	NA	TRBV5-6	CASSLGTDRLTLNTEAFF	TGTGCCAGCAGCTTGGGGACTGACAGGTTAACCCTCAACACTGAAGCTTTCTTT
few	TRBJ1-2	NA	TRBV29-1	CSVGGTEGYTF	TGCAGCGTTGGGGGGACCGAGGGCTACACCTTC
medium-sized	TRBJ1-1	NA	TRBV11-2	CASSLDMRTEAFF	TGTGCCAGCAGCTTAGACATGCGGACTGAAGCTTTCTTT